This T cell receptor (beta chain) emerged from a study of monozygotic twins with inflammatory bowel disease. CDR1 and CDR2 (germline): LGHDT, YNNKEL (reference sequence). The CDR3 length is 14 residues. From the 5' RACE reads, TCRdb lists one entry per CDR3 protein and no DNA. The sample data list some 190,000 distinct CDR3 sequences. Regarding this clonotype: No antigen is known for it.

Study-level findings and limits: Twins with IBD had fewer clonotypes in common with others than healthy twins, particularly during disease activity. Support was absent for any single strong signal or clonotype linked to IBD. A reduction in TCRbeta diversity (inverse Simpson) was seen in IBD patients relative to healthy co-twins.

The source is a human donor with ulcerative colitis or Crohn's disease, or a healthy co-twin of an affected twin (not recorded which). The specimen sequenced was blood. The V gene is TRBV3-1, the J gene TRBJ2-1. CDR3 amino acids: CASSQEETRNEQFF.